What follows are 18 T cell receptor beta chains derived from one specimen sequenced in a study of blood T cell repertoires in COVID-19. Clones were read by immunoSEQ multiplex PCR, and TCRdb kept only the in-frame ones, dropping some. The sample shows around 170,000 clones, around 80% of them seen only once. Material for sequencing was peripheral blood. The receptor source for this set is a woman aged 55-69 years with acute or convalescent COVID-19.

The chain has TRBV7-6 and TRBJ2-5; 8 bases line up with TRBD2. The CDR3 spans 15 residues. The trim removed 2 bases at V and 2 bases at J, leaving 4 bases unmatched. Germline V gives CDR1 SGHVS, CDR2 FNYEAQ. CDR3 sequence (DNA): TGTGCCAGCAGCTTAAGGCGGGGGGAGCAAGAGACCCAGTACTTC. This translates into CASSLRRGEQETQYF.

This chain links TRBV9 with TRBJ2-4; D uncertain. Germline values: CDR1 SGDLS, CDR2 YYNGEE. CDR3 size: 15 residues. Deletions cut 4 bases from V and 0 bases from J, with 11 bases between. In nucleotides, the CDR3 is TGTGCCAGCAGCCCACGACTGACAGCCAAAAACATTCAGTACTTC. Translation: CASSPRLTAKNIQYF.

The J gene is TRBJ1-1, the V gene TRBV18; possible D gene TRBD1, 5 bases. This CDR3 comprises 14 residues. Germline-derived CDR1 and CDR2 are KGHSH and LQKENI. The ends were cut back, 0 bases at V and 4 bases at J, with 9 bases in the middle. The CDR3 DNA is TGTGCCAGCTCACCACCGAAGGGGTTCACTGAAGCTTTCTTT. This gives the protein CASSPPKGFTEAFF.

This rearrangement joins TRBV12-5 to TRBJ1-1, with unresolved D. The germline V and J ends were trimmed by 1 base and 10 bases, with 16 bases remaining between them. In germline, CDR1 is LGHNT, CDR2 FRNRAP. The CDR3 has 14 amino acids. CDR3 DNA: TGTGCTAGTGGTTTGGGGGGTGCAAGGGAGGGAGCTTTCTTT. Protein: CASGLGGAREGAFF.

This clone was counted only a few times. V and J are TRBV19 and TRBJ2-2; a weak D match, TRBD1 (6 bases). The V end was cut by 9 bases, the J end by 2 bases, with 16 bases between. The CDR3 extends over 15 amino acids. CDR1 is LNHDA, CDR2 SQIVND, per germline (reference sequence). The CDR3 DNA reads TGTGCCAGCCAAATTGGACAGATTAACACCGGGGAGCTGTTTTTT. Translation: CASQIGQINTGELFF.

This clone has just one count. The V gene is TRBV6-2 or TRBV6-3, the J gene TRBJ2-1; TRBD2 matches at 8 bases. Germline CDR1 reads MNHEY; CDR2 reads SVGEGT. V lost 4 bases, J lost 1 base, and 9 bases stayed unmatched. This CDR3 region has 17 residues. DNA of the CDR3: TGTGCCAGCAGTTCCATTCCCTTAGCGGGGTCCTACAATGAGCAGTTCTTC. Amino acid sequence: CASSSIPLAGSYNEQFF.

This clone was picked up one time. The V call is TRBV5-4, the J call TRBJ2-7; TRBD2 might be the D (6 bases). The length of the CDR3 is 15 residues. The V gene lost 4 bases and the J gene lost 0 bases, with 14 bases spanning the gap. CDR1 and CDR2 from the germline V gene are SGHNT and YYREEE (reference sequence). CDR3 nucleotide sequence: TGTGCCAGCAGCGGGGACTGGAATCCCTCCTACGAGCAGTACTTC. Encoded protein: CASSGDWNPSYEQYF.

The chain employs TRBV9 and TRBJ2-7; D is possibly TRBD1 (5 bases). Trimming took off 0 bases at V and 5 bases at J, with 15 bases between the two ends. This CDR3 spans 15 amino acids. Germline assignment: CDR1 SGDLS and CDR2 YYNGEE. The CDR3 nucleotides read TGTGCCAGCAGCGTAGCTGGGGCGGATTTCAACGAGCAGTACTTC. As protein: CASSVAGADFNEQYF.

The chain has TRBV5-1 and TRBJ2-3; D perhaps matches TRBD1 (6 bases). Germline-derived CDR1 and CDR2 are SGHRS and YFSETQ. V was shortened by 4 bases and J by 0 bases, with 9 bases between the two germline ends. This CDR3 region has 14 residues. The CDR3: CASSQGQSTDTQYF. CDR3 DNA sequence: TGCGCCAGCAGCCAGGGACAAAGCACAGATACGCAGTATTTT.

This clone has only a few counts. The CDR3 here is CASSASAAAGNQPQHF. Written as DNA, the CDR3 is TGTGCCAGCAGTGCCTCCGCGGCAGCGGGCAATCAGCCCCAGCATTTT. The V call is TRBV6-4, the J call TRBJ1-5; D gene unclear. Germline loops: CDR1 MRHNA, CDR2 SNTAGT. This CDR3 contains 16 residues. Trimming took 4 bases from V and 2 from J, leaving 15 bases between them.

The rearrangement links TRBV5-1 to TRBJ1-2; TRBD1 might be the D (5 bases). V was trimmed by 3 bases and J by 0 bases, leaving 9 bases between them. CDR1 and CDR2 (germline): SGHRS, YFSETQ. The CDR3 contains 14 residues. CDR3 nucleotide sequence: TGCGCCAGCAGCTCCGCAGGGACTAACTATGGCTACACCTTC. Translating gives CASSSAGTNYGYTF.

This chain uses TRBV10-3 with TRBJ1-1, with TRBD1 identical over 7 bases. This CDR3 has 13 residues. Germline CDR1 and CDR2: ENHRY and SYGVKD. The trim removed 9 bases at V and 1 base at J, leaving 5 bases unmatched. CDR3 sequence reads: CAIRGQSNTEAFF. The DNA for the CDR3 is TGTGCCATAAGGGGACAGTCGAACACTGAAGCTTTCTTT.

The chain couples TRBV4-3 to TRBJ1-6, with D possibly matching TRBD1 (6 bases). The CDR3 is 15 residues long. CDR1 and CDR2 (germline): LGHNA, YSLEER. V lost 1 base, J lost 10 bases, and 14 bases lay in between. This CDR3 is CASSQGGGLGSPLHF. For the CDR3, the DNA is TGCGCCAGCAGCCAAGGGGGGGGGCTAGGGTCACCCCTCCACTTT.

V is TRBV7-2 and J is TRBJ2-3; 9 bases map to TRBD2. Losses at the gene ends were 5 bases for V and 6 bases for J; bases not matched to a gene: 9. The germline gives CDR1 SGHTA, CDR2 FQGNSA. This CDR3 is built from 15 residues. CDR3 sequence reads: CASSPRAGGSDTQYF. The CDR3 DNA sequence: TGTGCCAGCAGCCCAAGAGCGGGGGGATCGGATACGCAGTATTTT.

V and J are TRBV4-3 and TRBJ2-5; TRBD2 matches at 12 bases. V dropped 0 bases and J dropped 5; count of bases not matched to a gene: 7. This CDR3 has 17 residues. CDR1 and CDR2 from the germline V gene are LGHNA and YSLEER. The CDR3 spells CASSQEGLAGFGETQYF. The DNA of the CDR3 is TGCGCCAGCAGCCAAGAGGGACTAGCGGGTTTCGGGGAGACCCAGTACTTC.

The chain recombines TRBV7-2 with TRBJ2-7; a possible D gene is TRBD1 (6 bases). V was cut by 0 bases and J by 7 bases, with 10 bases left in between. The CDR3 totals 13 residues. Germline values: CDR1 SGHTA, CDR2 FQGNSA. In DNA, the CDR3 is TGTGCCAGCAGCTTAGCGGACGGGACAGAGCAGTACTTC. Its translation is CASSLADGTEQYF.

The rearrangement uses TRBV24-1 and TRBJ2-3; 12 bases fit TRBD2. The CDR3 runs to 16 residues. Per germline, CDR1 KGHDR and CDR2 SFDVKD. Losses at the gene ends were 4 bases for V and 7 bases for J; bases not matched to a gene: 8. The CDR3 spells CATSDATSGGRNTQYF. Here the CDR3 DNA reads TGTGCCACCAGTGACGCTACTAGCGGGGGGAGGAATACGCAGTATTTT.

The rearrangement joins TRBV7-6 to TRBJ1-4; 7 bases map to TRBD1. The CDR3 extends over 18 amino acids. V shed 3 bases, J shed 0 bases, and the junction held 10 bases outside the gene matches. CDR1 and CDR2 (germline): SGHVS, FNYEAQ. CDR3 sequence (DNA): TGTGCCAGCAGCTTTTCGACAGGGTTTTCGGCAACTAATGAAAAACTGTTTTTT. It codes for CASSFSTGFSATNEKLFF.